Listed here are 5 T cell receptor beta chains from one sample, sequenced in a study of blood T cell repertoires in COVID-19. Sequencing used immunoSEQ multiplex PCR; TCRdb keeps in-frame clones, though not all of them. Of about 240,000 clones in the sample, around 86% were seen once. Material: peripheral blood. The receptors stem from a man aged 30-40 years who had recovered from COVID-19.

The chain links TRBV4-1 to TRBJ2-3; 10 bases are shared with TRBD2. The CDR3 totals 15 residues. J was trimmed by 2 bases and V by 4 bases; bases with no gene match: 3. Germline lookup yields CDR1 MGHRA and CDR2 YSYEKL. CDR3: CASSLGLAHTDTQYF. The CDR3 region has the DNA TGCGCCAGCAGCCTGGGACTAGCGCACACAGATACGCAGTATTTT.

The rearrangement links TRBV5-1 to TRBJ2-7; 10 nucleotides line up with TRBD1. The CDR3 loop spans 14 amino acids. After removal of 4 bases from V and 2 bases from J, the junction contained 3 bases not matched to a gene. Germline CDR1 SGHRS, CDR2 YFSETQ. The CDR3, as DNA: TGCGCCAGCAGCCGGGGACAGGGGCCCTACGAGCAGTACTTC. Translation gives CASSRGQGPYEQYF.

The chain links TRBV5-4 to TRBJ2-7, with 10 bases matching TRBD1. This CDR3 is 16 amino acids long. Germline V gene sequence: CDR1 SGHNT, CDR2 YYREEE (reference sequence). Losses at the gene ends were 3 bases for V and 3 bases for J; bases not matched to a gene: 9. CDR3 protein: CASSSNIRDRGYEQYF. The CDR3 coding sequence is TGTGCCAGCAGCTCGAACATCCGGGACAGGGGCTACGAGCAGTACTTC.

In DNA, the CDR3 is TGTGCCAGCACGGGGACAGCCGCCTACGAGCAGTACTTC. Translation: CASTGTAAYEQYF. The chain links TRBV28 to TRBJ2-7, with 7 nucleotides matching TRBD1. This CDR3 region has 13 residues. With 7 bases clipped from V and 2 bases from J, the junction kept 5 bases outside the gene matches. The germline CDR1 and CDR2 sequences are MDHEN and SYDVKM.

The chain employs TRBV3-1 (or the pseudogene TRBV3-2) and TRBJ1-1; perhaps TRBD1 as D (5 bases). The CDR3 has 14 amino acids. In germline, CDR1 is LGHDT, CDR2 YNNKEL (reference sequence). The V gene lost 1 base and the J gene lost 1 base, with 7 bases spanning the gap. The CDR3 nucleotides read TGTGCCAGCAGCCAAGGGGGCTCGAACACTGAAGCTTTCTTT. Translation: CASSQGGSNTEAFF.